The entry that follows covers one T cell receptor (beta chain) sequence. This sample was included in a study of CXCR3-negative and CXCR3-positive naive CD8 T cells. It was by 5' RACE with UMI labels that the TRB cDNA libraries were prepared. TCRdb derives one entry per CDR3 protein from the 5' RACE reads, leaving out DNA. Recorded for this sample: some 40,000 distinct CDR3 sequences. This TCR derives from a human donor in good health. Some clones in this sample may be carry-over from other donors' samples. Sequenced sample: memory CD8+ T cells from blood.

CDR3 sequence: CASSPGQGALYNEQFF. The rearrangement links TRBV5-6 to TRBJ2-1; there is no DNA to check the TCRdb D call of TRBD1. This CDR3 is built from 16 residues. Germline V gene sequence: CDR1 SGHDT, CDR2 YYEEEE.